The 11 T cell receptor beta chains given below trace back to one sample, sequenced in a study of tumor and adjacent non-tumor tissue in lung cancer. TCRbeta libraries were built with three rounds of nested PCR, modified from ARM-PCR. TCRdb passed the multiplex PCR reads through MiXCR, listing each CDR3 protein once. The sample contains fewer than 75,000 distinct CDR3 sequences, around 76% of which appear only once. This sample's RNA came from whole unsorted tissue. Distant lung tissue was collected more than 3 cm away from the tumor edge. Sequenced sample: distant non-tumor lung tissue. The source is a man in his sixties with non-small cell lung cancer.

The rearrangement links TRBV20-1 to TRBJ1-1; D not certain. The V gene's germline CDR1 is DFQATT and CDR2 SNEGSKA (reference sequence). V was clipped by 3 bases and J by 7 bases, with 18 bases between them. This CDR3 has 14 amino acids. The DNA for the CDR3 is TGCAGTGCTAGTGGAGACATGGAAGGCATTGAAGCTTTCTTT. The encoded protein is CSASGDMEGIEAFF.

This rearrangement joins TRBV6-2 or TRBV6-3 to TRBJ2-7; D perhaps matches TRBD2 (6 bases). V gave up 7 bases and J gave up 0 bases, with 16 bases separating them. This CDR3 is built from 15 residues. The germline V gene has CDR1 MNHEY and CDR2 SVGEGT. The CDR3, as DNA: TGTGCCAGCACTATGCTAGCGCCCGACTCCTACGAGCAGTACTTC. It is translated as CASTMLAPDSYEQYF.

Turning to this clonotype: One end of the junction does not line up with germline, which may come from a read error. V is TRBV20-1 and J is TRBJ2-3; D is unresolved. Germline V gene data show CDR1 as DFQATT and CDR2 as SNEGSKA (reference sequence). This CDR3 is built from 13 residues. CDR3 residues: CGARDSTTDTQYF. The DNA of the CDR3 is TGCGGTGCTAGAGATAGCACCACAGATACGCAGTATTTT.

Comments on this clonotype: It is unclear where the CDR3 begins or ends on the DNA, so no DNA is shown, and the CDR3 is as TCRdb lists it. This chain connects TRBV11-1 to TRBJ2-2. Germline CDR1 is SGHAT and CDR2 is FQDESV (reference sequence). The CDR3 extends over 14 residues, inclusive of both ends. The CDR3 sequence is CANSYTCGTGELLF.

About this clonotype: This may stem from a read error, because a much larger clone lies one nucleotide away. The rearrangement joins TRBV2 to TRBJ1-2; 9 bases line up with TRBD1. The V gene end was trimmed by 11 bases and the J gene end by 8 bases; junction bases not matched to a gene: 21. Per the germline V gene, CDR1 is SNHLY and CDR2 is FYNNEI. The CDR3 runs to 16 residues. CDR3 residues: CASLRNPGQGPGGYTF. CDR3 in DNA: TGTGCCTCACTTAGGAATCCGGGACAGGGCCCGGGGGGCTACACCTTC. The full variable domain, completed using reference TRBV2 and TRBJ1-2, is EPEVTQTPSHQVTQMGQEVILRCVPISNHLYFYWYRQILGQKVEFLVSFYNNEISEKSEIFDDQFSVERPDGSNFTLKIRSTKLEDSAMYFCASLRNPGQGPGGYTFGSGTRLTVV.

The chain combines TRBV7-9 with TRBJ2-1; unclear D gene. Germline CDR1 SEHNR, CDR2 FQNEAQ (reference sequence). Trimming shortened V by 1 base and J by 16 bases, and 23 bases separated the two germline ends. The CDR3 length is 15 residues. DNA of the CDR3: TGTGCCAGCAGCTTAGGTGGTAGGCGGTCCGGTGAGCGATTCTTC. Translated: CASSLGGRRSGERFF. Drawing the rest from reference TRBV7-9 and TRBJ2-1, the complete variable domain is DTGVSQNPRHKITKRGQNVTFRCDPISEHNRLYWYRQTLGQGPEFLTYFQNEAQLEKSRLLSDRFSAERPKGSFSTLEIQRTEQGDSAMYLCASSLGGRRSGERFFGPGTRLTVL.

A word on this clonotype: In this CDR3 the conserved last residue, phenylalanine or tryptophan, is missing, so a read error is likely. The chain couples TRBV6-5 to TRBJ2-1; D is unresolved. Between the trimmed V and J ends, which lost 2 bases and 8 bases, there was a span of 7 bases. The CDR3 is 12 residues long. Germline CDR1 is MNHEY and CDR2 is SVGAGI. CDR3 amino acids: CASSYAGHEQFI. CDR3 DNA sequence: TGTGCCAGCAGTTACGCCGGCCATGAGCAGTTCATC.

Remarks on this clonotype: A junction end diverges from the germline sequence, so it may reflect a read error. The genes are TRBV28 and TRBJ2-1; 12 bases are shared with TRBD2. This CDR3 spans 16 amino acids. Germline values: CDR1 MDHEN, CDR2 SYDVKM. CDR3 bases: TGTGCCAGCAGTTTTCCCCGACTAGCGGGAGACCATGGGCAGATCTTC. Translating gives CASSFPRLAGDHGQIF.

Details on this clonotype: Since the CDR3 does not end with the conserved phenylalanine or tryptophan, this likely comes from a read error. J is TRBJ2-5 and V is TRBV20-1; possibly TRBD1 for D (6 bases). The CDR3 runs 12 residues. Germline assignment: CDR1 DFQATT and CDR2 SNEGSKA (reference sequence). The V and J ends lost 5 bases and 2 bases respectively, with 9 bases between them. The CDR3 nucleotides are TGCAGTGCTTGGGACAATCAAGAGACCCAGTACTTA. Translation: CSAWDNQETQYL.

Comments on this clonotype: The CDR3 ends on some other residue instead of the conserved phenylalanine or tryptophan, so this is likely a read error. The chain couples TRBV7-9 to TRBJ2-2; D is unclear. The CDR3 contains 12 residues. Trimming left V 9 bases short and J 7 bases short, with 12 bases between. Germline V CDR1 and CDR2: SEHNR, FQNEAQ (reference sequence). As DNA, the CDR3 is TGTGCCAGGAGAAACGGAGACGGGGAGCTGTTTGTT. Translated, it gives CARRNGDGELFV.

This clonotype was observed a handful of times. A much larger clone sits a single nucleotide away, making a read error possible. The V gene is TRBV5-4, the J gene TRBJ2-2; tentative D call: TRBD2 (6 bases). This CDR3 spans 19 amino acids. Germline V gene lookup returns CDR1 SGHNT and CDR2 YYREEE (reference sequence). The chain's CDR3 is CAGSIGVGGGTAGAGELFF. CDR3 nucleotides: TGTGCCGGCAGCATAGGGGTTGGTGGCGGGACGGCCGGAGCAGGGGAGCTGTTTTTT. Full variable domain (missing parts from reference TRBV5-4 and TRBJ2-2): ETGVTQSPTHLIKTRGQQVTLRCSSQSGHNTVSWYQQALGQGPQFIFQYYREEENGRGNFPPRFSGLQFPNYSSELNVNALELDDSALYLCAGSIGVGGGTAGAGELFFGEGSRLTVL.